This T cell receptor beta chain was recorded in a study of T cell responses to AZD1222 COVID-19 vaccine. In the study overall: Second doses that came at about 4 or about 12 weeks were put together. Study outcomes and limitations: Vaccine-associated CD4 TCRs spanned spike, dominant at 160-218 and 743-854. Sampled repertoires all dated from after the peak T cell response.

About this clone itself: Its cognate antigen is unknown.

Repertoires were generated with immunoSEQ multiplex PCR, while TCRdb's copy carries only in-frame clones and drops some. The sample holds approximately 100,000 clones, 85% to 90% seen once. V dropped 3 bases and J dropped 5; count of bases not matched to a gene: 5. The CDR3 consists of 15 residues. The germline gives CDR1 SGHDN, CDR2 FVKESK. This chain joins TRBV14 and TRBJ2-3; 10 bases are a match to TRBD2. Material: peripheral blood, obtained on day 0 of AZD1222 vaccination. The source is an adult in good health. The CDR3 reads CASSHRAGGRDTQYF. The DNA of the CDR3 is TGTGCCAGCAGCCATCGAGCGGGGGGGCGAGATACGCAGTATTTT.